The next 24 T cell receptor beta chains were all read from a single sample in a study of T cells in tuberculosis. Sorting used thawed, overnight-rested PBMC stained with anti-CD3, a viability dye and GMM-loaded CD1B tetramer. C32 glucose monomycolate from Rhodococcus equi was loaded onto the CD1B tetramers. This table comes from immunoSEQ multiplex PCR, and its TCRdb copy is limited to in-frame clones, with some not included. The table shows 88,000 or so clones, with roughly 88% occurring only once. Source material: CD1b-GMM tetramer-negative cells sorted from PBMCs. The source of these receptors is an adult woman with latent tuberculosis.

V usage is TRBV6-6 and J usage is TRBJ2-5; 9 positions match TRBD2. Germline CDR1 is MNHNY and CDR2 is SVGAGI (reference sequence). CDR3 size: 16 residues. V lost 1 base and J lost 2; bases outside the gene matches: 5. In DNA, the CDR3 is TGTGCCAGCAGTTACTTTGTAGCGGGGGCACAAGAGACCCAGTACTTC. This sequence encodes CASSYFVAGAQETQYF.

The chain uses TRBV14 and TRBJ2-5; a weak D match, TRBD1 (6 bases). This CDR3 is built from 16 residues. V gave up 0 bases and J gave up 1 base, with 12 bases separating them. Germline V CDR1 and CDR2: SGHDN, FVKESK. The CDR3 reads CASSQDLARGQETQYF. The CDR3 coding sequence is TGTGCCAGCAGCCAAGATCTCGCCAGGGGCCAAGAGACCCAGTACTTC.

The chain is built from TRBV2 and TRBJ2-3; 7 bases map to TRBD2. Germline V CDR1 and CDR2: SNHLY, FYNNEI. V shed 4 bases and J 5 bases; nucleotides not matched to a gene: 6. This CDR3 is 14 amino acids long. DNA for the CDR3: TGTGCCAGCAGTGGGGGACTAAGCGGAGATACGCAGTATTTT. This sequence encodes CASSGGLSGDTQYF.

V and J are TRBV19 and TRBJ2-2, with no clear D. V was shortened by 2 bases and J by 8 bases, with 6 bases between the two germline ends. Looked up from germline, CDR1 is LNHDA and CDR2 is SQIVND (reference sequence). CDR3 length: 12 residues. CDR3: CASSIWPGELFF. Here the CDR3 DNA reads TGTGCCAGTAGTATATGGCCGGGGGAGCTGTTTTTT. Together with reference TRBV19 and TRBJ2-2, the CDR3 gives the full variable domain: DGGITQSPKYLFRKEGQNVTLSCEQNLNHDAMYWYRQDPGQGLRLIYYSQIVNDFQKGDIAEGYSVSREKKESFPLTVTSAQKNPTAFYLCASSIWPGELFFGEGSRLTVL.

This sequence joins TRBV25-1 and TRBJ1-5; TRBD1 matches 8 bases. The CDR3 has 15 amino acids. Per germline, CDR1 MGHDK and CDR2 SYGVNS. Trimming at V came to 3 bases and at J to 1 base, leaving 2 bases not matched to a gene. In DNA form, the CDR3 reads TGTGCCAGCAGTGATGACAGGGGAAGCAATCAGCCCCAGCATTTT. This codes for CASSDDRGSNQPQHF.

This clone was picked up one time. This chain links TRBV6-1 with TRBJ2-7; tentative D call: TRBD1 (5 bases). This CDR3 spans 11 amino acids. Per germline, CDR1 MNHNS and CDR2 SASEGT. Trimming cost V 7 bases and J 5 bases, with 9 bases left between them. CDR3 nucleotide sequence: TGTGCCAGCACTGGGGCGAACGAGCAGTACTTC. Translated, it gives CASTGANEQYF.

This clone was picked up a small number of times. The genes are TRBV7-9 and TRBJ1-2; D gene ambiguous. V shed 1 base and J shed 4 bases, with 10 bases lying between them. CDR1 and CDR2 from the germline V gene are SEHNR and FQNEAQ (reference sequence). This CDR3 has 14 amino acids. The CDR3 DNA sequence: TGTGCCAGCAGCTTAGAGAGGGTCCTCTATGGCTACACCTTC. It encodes CASSLERVLYGYTF. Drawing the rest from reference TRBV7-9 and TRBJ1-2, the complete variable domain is DTGVSQNPRHKITKRGQNVTFRCDPISEHNRLYWYRQTLGQGPEFLTYFQNEAQLEKSRLLSDRFSAERPKGSFSTLEIQRTEQGDSAMYLCASSLERVLYGYTFGSGTRLTVV.

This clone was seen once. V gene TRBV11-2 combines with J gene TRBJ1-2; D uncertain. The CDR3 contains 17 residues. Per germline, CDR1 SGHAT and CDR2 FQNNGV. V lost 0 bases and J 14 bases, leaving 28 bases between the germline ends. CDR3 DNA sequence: TGTGCCAGCAGCTTAGAAATCCCAGCCGGAGGACGAGGGTTTGGTACCTTC. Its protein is CASSLEIPAGGRGFGTF.

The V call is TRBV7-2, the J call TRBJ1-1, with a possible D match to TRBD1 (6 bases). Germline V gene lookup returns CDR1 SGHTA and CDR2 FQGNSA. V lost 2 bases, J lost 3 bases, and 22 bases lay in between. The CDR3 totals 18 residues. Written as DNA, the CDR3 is TGTGCCAGCAGCTTATGGTCCGCTGGCAGGGGTTATGACACTGAAGCTTTCTTT. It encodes CASSLWSAGRGYDTEAFF.

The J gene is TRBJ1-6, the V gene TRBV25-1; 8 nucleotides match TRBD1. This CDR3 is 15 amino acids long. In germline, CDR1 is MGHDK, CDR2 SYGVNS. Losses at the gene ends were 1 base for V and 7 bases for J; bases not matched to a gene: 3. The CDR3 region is CASSESDRGNSPLHF. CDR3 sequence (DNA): TGTGCCAGCAGTGAATCTGACAGGGGCAATTCACCCCTCCACTTT. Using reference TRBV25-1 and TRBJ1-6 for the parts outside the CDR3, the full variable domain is EADIYQTPRYLVIGTGKKITLECSQTMGHDKMYWYQQDPGMELHLIHYSYGVNSTEKGDLSSESTVSRIRTEHFPLTLESARPSHTSQYLCASSESDRGNSPLHFGNGTRLTVT.

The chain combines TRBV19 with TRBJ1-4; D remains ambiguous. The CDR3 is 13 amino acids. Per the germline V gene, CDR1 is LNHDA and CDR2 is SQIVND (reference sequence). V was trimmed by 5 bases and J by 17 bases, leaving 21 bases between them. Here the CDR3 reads CASSLLLGVPLFF. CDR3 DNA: TGTGCCAGTAGTCTCCTCCTCGGGGTTCCGCTTTTTTTT.

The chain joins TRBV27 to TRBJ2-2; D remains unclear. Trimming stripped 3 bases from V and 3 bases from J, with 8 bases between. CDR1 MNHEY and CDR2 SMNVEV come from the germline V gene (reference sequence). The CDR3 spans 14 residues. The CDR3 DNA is TGTGCCAGCAGTTTCTCCTCAGACACCGGGGAGCTGTTTTTT. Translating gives CASSFSSDTGELFF.

The CDR3 is CASSAIQGGYTF. The CDR3 DNA reads TGCGCCAGCAGCGCTATCCAGGGGGGCTACACCTTC. The gene calls are TRBV5-1 and TRBJ1-2, with D possibly matching TRBD1 (6 bases). V lost 4 bases and J 8 bases, leaving 12 bases between the germline ends. Germline V gene sequence: CDR1 SGHRS, CDR2 YFSETQ. This CDR3 has 12 residues.

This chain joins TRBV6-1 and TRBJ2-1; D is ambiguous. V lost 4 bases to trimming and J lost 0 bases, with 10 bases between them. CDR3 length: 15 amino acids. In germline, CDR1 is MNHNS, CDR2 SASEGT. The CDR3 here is CASSVTVSSYNEQFF. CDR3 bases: TGTGCCAGCAGTGTCACGGTGAGCTCCTACAATGAGCAGTTCTTC.

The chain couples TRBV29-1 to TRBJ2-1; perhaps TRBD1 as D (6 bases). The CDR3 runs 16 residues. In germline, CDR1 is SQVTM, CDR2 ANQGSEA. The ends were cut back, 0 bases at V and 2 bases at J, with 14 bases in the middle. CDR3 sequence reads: CSVEERGQATYNEQFF. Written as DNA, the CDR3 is TGCAGCGTTGAAGAACGGGGACAAGCAACCTACAATGAGCAGTTCTTC.

The CDR3 DNA reads as TGCGCCAGCAGCCATACAAGGAACACTGAAGCTTTCTTT. It specifies CASSHTRNTEAFF. This chain connects TRBV5-1 to TRBJ1-1; no firm D call. V was cut by 4 bases and J by 1 base, with 8 bases left in between. The germline V gene has CDR1 SGHRS and CDR2 YFSETQ. The CDR3 extends over 13 amino acids.

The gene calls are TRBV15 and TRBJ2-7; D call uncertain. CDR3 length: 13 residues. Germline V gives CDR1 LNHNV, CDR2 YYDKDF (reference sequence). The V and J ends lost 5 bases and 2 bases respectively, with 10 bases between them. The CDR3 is CATSHQVAYEQYF. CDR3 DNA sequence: TGTGCCACCAGCCACCAAGTAGCCTACGAGCAGTACTTC.

CDR3 in amino acids: CASSLVWGQGFSTEAFF. The CDR3 DNA is TGTGCCAGCAGCTTGGTGTGGGGACAGGGTTTTAGCACTGAAGCTTTCTTT. The genes are TRBV5-5 and TRBJ1-1; the match to TRBD1 covers 9 bases. Germline V lookup: CDR1 SGHKS, CDR2 YYEKEE (reference sequence). The CDR3 totals 17 residues. J gave up 4 bases and V 0 bases, and 10 bases lay outside the gene matches.

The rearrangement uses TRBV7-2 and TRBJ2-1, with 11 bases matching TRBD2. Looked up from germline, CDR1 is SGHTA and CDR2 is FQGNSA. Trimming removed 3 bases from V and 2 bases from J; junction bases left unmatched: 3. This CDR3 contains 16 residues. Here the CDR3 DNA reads TGTGCCAGCAGCTTCCTTAGCGGGGGGGCCTACAATGAGCAGTTCTTC. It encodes CASSFLSGGAYNEQFF.

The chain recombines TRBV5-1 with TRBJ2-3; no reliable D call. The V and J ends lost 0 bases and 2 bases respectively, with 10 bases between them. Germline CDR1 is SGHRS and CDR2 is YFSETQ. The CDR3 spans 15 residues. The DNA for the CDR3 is TGCGCCAGCAGCTTGGCCCCTACAGTCACAGATACGCAGTATTTT. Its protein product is CASSLAPTVTDTQYF.

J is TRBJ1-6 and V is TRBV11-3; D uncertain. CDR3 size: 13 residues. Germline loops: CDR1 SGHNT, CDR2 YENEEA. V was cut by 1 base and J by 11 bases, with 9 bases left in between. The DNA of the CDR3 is TGTGCCAGCAGCTTAGTTCCGTCCGCACCCCTCCACTTT. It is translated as CASSLVPSAPLHF.

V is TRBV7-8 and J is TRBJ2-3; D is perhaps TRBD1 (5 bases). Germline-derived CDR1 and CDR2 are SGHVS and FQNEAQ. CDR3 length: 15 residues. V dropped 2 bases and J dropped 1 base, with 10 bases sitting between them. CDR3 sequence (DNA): TGTGCCAGCAGCTTATTGGCCAGGGGCACAGATACGCAGTATTTT. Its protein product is CASSLLARGTDTQYF.

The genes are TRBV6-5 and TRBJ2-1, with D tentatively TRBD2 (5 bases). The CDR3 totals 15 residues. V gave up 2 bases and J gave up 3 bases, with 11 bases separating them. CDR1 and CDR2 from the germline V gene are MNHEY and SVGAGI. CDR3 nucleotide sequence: TGTGCCAGCAGTTACACAATGGACTTCTACAATGAGCAGTTCTTC. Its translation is CASSYTMDFYNEQFF.

CDR3 in amino acids: CASSDFLGAATGELFF. As DNA, the CDR3 is TGTGCCAGCAGTGACTTTCTGGGGGCAGCCACCGGGGAGCTGTTTTTT. The V call is TRBV2, the J call TRBJ2-2, with a tentative D call TRBD1 (6 bases). This CDR3 spans 16 amino acids. Germline lookup yields CDR1 SNHLY and CDR2 FYNNEI. Trimming cost V 3 bases and J 4 bases, with 15 bases left between them.